The TCR beta chain under discussion was sequenced for a study of beta chain features in type 1 diabetes. For the study at large: Patients and healthy donors were similar in age, gender and cell yields. Study observations and caveats: People with Type 1 diabetes carried modestly yet significantly shorter TCRB CDR3s in all four CD4+ subsets. The naive, central memory and Treg TCRB repertoires showed an apparent similarity that was greater among patients than among healthy donors. PCR might preferentially amplify shorter templates, equally in patients and controls.

The whole isolated RNA underwent reverse transcription, so sequencing captured expressed TCRB transcripts. Sequencing was performed with immunoSEQ multiplex PCR; in TCRdb, only in-frame clones are kept and a portion is missing. The data contain 280,000 or so clones, over 14% of them seen just once; the ten biggest clones take up 0.015% to 0.017%. This clone was seen a few times. Its antigen remains unidentified. Germline V gene lookup returns CDR1 MDHEN and CDR2 SYDVKM. The CDR3 runs to 13 residues. V was pared by 7 bases and J by 7 bases, with 14 bases between. J is TRBJ1-5 and V is TRBV28; D ambiguous. The TCR comes from a young man with type 1 diabetes. The sequencing sample was made of naive CD4+ T cells from blood. CDR3 protein: CASTRTGYQPQHF. Here the CDR3 DNA reads TGTGCCAGCACCCGGACGGGGTACCAGCCCCAGCATTTT.